These T cell receptor beta chains were read from a single sample in a study of metastatic and nonmetastatic thyroid tumors. Using MiXCR, TCRdb reanalyzed the PCR reads. The sample contains 3,900 or so clones, roughly a third of which appear only once. The sequenced sample was adjacent normal tissue. The receptors originated from a male donor with papillary thyroid cancer or a benign thyroid nodule (not recorded which). Some clones in this sample may be carry-over from other donors' samples. Both conserved end residues are part of each CDR3. A D gene is named only where the DNA matches it firmly. Not every row has a clone size; where given, it reads once, few, many or a size class.

clone_size: few; v_call: TRBV6-5; cdr3_length: 16; d_call: TRBD2; j_call: TRBJ2-3; cdr3_aa: CASSTRLAGDAHTQYF; cdr3_nt: TGTGCCAGCAGTACCCGACTAGCGGGAGATGCACATACGCAGTATTTT
clone_size: .; v_call: TRBV6-2/TRBV6-3; cdr3_length: 15; d_call: .; j_call: TRBJ1-1; cdr3_aa: CASTPGGIMNTEAFF; cdr3_nt: TGTGCCAGCACCCCCGGCGGCATTATGAACACTGAAGCTTTCTTT
clone_size: few; v_call: TRBV11-2; cdr3_length: 15; d_call: .; j_call: TRBJ2-7; cdr3_aa: CASSHEQGSEYEQYF; cdr3_nt: TGTGCCAGCAGTCATGAGCAGGGTTCTGAGTACGAGCAGTACTTC
clone_size: .; v_call: TRBV20-1; cdr3_length: 10; d_call: .; j_call: TRBJ2-7; cdr3_aa: CSPQGGEQYF; cdr3_nt: TGCAGCCCCCAGGGGGGGGAGCAGTACTTC
clone_size: .; v_call: TRBV11-3; cdr3_length: 15; d_call: TRBD2; j_call: TRBJ2-7; cdr3_aa: CASSPQLARSYEQYF; cdr3_nt: TGTGCCAGCAGCCCTCAACTAGCGCGCTCCTACGAGCAGTACTTC
clone_size: .; v_call: TRBV7-8; cdr3_length: 15; d_call: .; j_call: TRBJ2-7; cdr3_aa: CASSLPGFGYYEQYF; cdr3_nt: TGTGCCAGCAGTTTGCCTGGGTTTGGATACTACGAGCAGTACTTC
clone_size: few; v_call: TRBV6-1; cdr3_length: 11; d_call: .; j_call: TRBJ2-7; cdr3_aa: CASSGPYGQYF; cdr3_nt: TGTGCCAGCAGTGGCCCCTACGGGCAGTACTTC
clone_size: .; v_call: TRBV6-2/TRBV6-3; cdr3_length: 16; d_call: .; j_call: TRBJ1-6; cdr3_aa: CASSYPQGGYNSPLHF; cdr3_nt: TGTGCCAGCAGTTACCCCCAGGGCGGATATAATTCACCCCTCCACTTT
clone_size: .; v_call: TRBV30; cdr3_length: 16; d_call: .; j_call: TRBJ2-7; cdr3_aa: CAWSLGHVWAASEQYF; cdr3_nt: TGTGCCTGGAGCCTAGGCCATGTGTGGGCGGCAAGCGAGCAGTACTTC
clone_size: few; v_call: TRBV6-1; cdr3_length: 16; d_call: TRBD2; j_call: TRBJ2-7; cdr3_aa: CASTYTTSGSTHEQYF; cdr3_nt: TGTGCCAGCACCTACACAACTAGCGGGAGTACTCACGAGCAGTACTTC
clone_size: .; v_call: TRBV28; cdr3_length: 13; d_call: .; j_call: TRBJ1-1; cdr3_aa: CASSLGFNTEAFF; cdr3_nt: TGTGCCAGCAGTTTGGGCTTCAACACTGAAGCTTTCTTT
clone_size: few; v_call: TRBV6-9; cdr3_length: 13; d_call: .; j_call: TRBJ2-1; cdr3_aa: CANSPGTYNEQFF; cdr3_nt: TGCGCCAACAGCCCCGGTACCTACAATGAGCAGTTCTTC
clone_size: .; v_call: TRBV28; cdr3_length: 13; d_call: TRBD1; j_call: TRBJ1-5; cdr3_aa: CAGGTGIHQPQHF; cdr3_nt: TGTGCCGGAGGGACAGGGATTCATCAGCCCCAGCATTTT
clone_size: .; v_call: TRBV20-1; cdr3_length: 16; d_call: TRBD2; j_call: TRBJ2-7; cdr3_aa: CSATGQRDLIEREQYF; cdr3_nt: TGCAGTGCTACTGGCCAGCGGGACTTAATCGAGCGAGAGCAGTACTTC
clone_size: .; v_call: TRBV5-1; cdr3_length: 15; d_call: TRBD1; j_call: TRBJ1-2; cdr3_aa: CASSYGQGAGYGYTF; cdr3_nt: TGCGCCAGCAGCTACGGACAGGGGGCGGGGTATGGCTACACCTTC
clone_size: .; v_call: TRBV5-1; cdr3_length: 12; d_call: .; j_call: TRBJ2-7; cdr3_aa: CASSASGKEQYF; cdr3_nt: TGCGCCAGCAGCGCATCAGGGAAAGAGCAGTACTTC
clone_size: .; v_call: TRBV5-1; cdr3_length: 14; d_call: .; j_call: TRBJ2-7; cdr3_aa: CASSLSAGNYEQYF; cdr3_nt: TGCGCCAGCAGCTTGTCCGCAGGCAACTACGAGCAGTACTTC
clone_size: .; v_call: TRBV6-1; cdr3_length: 15; d_call: .; j_call: TRBJ1-2; cdr3_aa: CASTASGPIAYGYTF; cdr3_nt: TGTGCCAGCACTGCCAGCGGGCCCATCGCCTATGGCTACACCTTC
clone_size: .; v_call: TRBV6-1; cdr3_length: 14; d_call: .; j_call: TRBJ2-7; cdr3_aa: CASTTGTDPYEQYF; cdr3_nt: TGTGCCAGCACCACCGGGACGGACCCCTACGAGCAGTACTTC
clone_size: few; v_call: TRBV19; cdr3_length: 13; d_call: .; j_call: TRBJ2-7; cdr3_aa: CASSPGPRAEQYF; cdr3_nt: TGTGCCAGTAGCCCGGGACCGCGCGCCGAGCAGTACTTC
clone_size: .; v_call: TRBV5-1; cdr3_length: 14; d_call: .; j_call: TRBJ2-5; cdr3_aa: CASRSGRGGETQYF; cdr3_nt: TGCGCCAGCAGATCTGGTCGAGGGGGAGAGACCCAGTACTTC
clone_size: few; v_call: TRBV19; cdr3_length: 13; d_call: .; j_call: TRBJ2-7; cdr3_aa: CASSYDVDYEQYF; cdr3_nt: TGTGCCAGTAGTTACGACGTTGACTACGAGCAGTACTTC
clone_size: few; v_call: TRBV28; cdr3_length: 13; d_call: .; j_call: TRBJ1-2; cdr3_aa: CASTETGSYGYTF; cdr3_nt: TGTGCCAGCACCGAAACAGGGAGCTATGGCTACACCTTC
clone_size: .; v_call: TRBV19; cdr3_length: 13; d_call: .; j_call: TRBJ2-7; cdr3_aa: CASSPGRHGEQYF; cdr3_nt: TGTGCCAGTAGCCCGGGACGCCACGGCGAGCAGTACTTC
clone_size: .; v_call: TRBV12-3/TRBV12-4; cdr3_length: 12; d_call: TRBD1; j_call: TRBJ2-7; cdr3_aa: CASSYRGLEQYF; cdr3_nt: TGTGCCAGCAGTTACAGGGGGCTTGAGCAGTACTTC
clone_size: .; v_call: TRBV9; cdr3_length: 14; d_call: .; j_call: TRBJ1-1; cdr3_aa: CASSTMGEDTEAFF; cdr3_nt: TGTGCCAGCAGCACCATGGGAGAGGACACTGAAGCTTTCTTT
clone_size: large; v_call: TRBV10-3; cdr3_length: 16; d_call: .; j_call: TRBJ2-2; cdr3_aa: CAISDRYRGNTGELFF; cdr3_nt: TGTGCCATCAGTGATCGCTATCGGGGAAACACCGGGGAGCTGTTTTTT
clone_size: .; v_call: TRBV20-1; cdr3_length: 11; d_call: TRBD2; j_call: TRBJ2-7; cdr3_aa: CSASGRYEQYF; cdr3_nt: TGCAGTGCTAGCGGGAGGTACGAGCAGTACTTC
clone_size: .; v_call: TRBV30; cdr3_length: 13; d_call: TRBD2; j_call: TRBJ2-7; cdr3_aa: CAWRLAGSYEQYF; cdr3_nt: TGTGCCTGGAGACTAGCGGGATCCTACGAGCAGTACTTC
clone_size: .; v_call: TRBV20-1; cdr3_length: 11; d_call: .; j_call: TRBJ1-2; cdr3_aa: CSASSFLGYTF; cdr3_nt: TGCAGTGCTAGTTCATTCCTCGGCTACACCTTC
clone_size: .; v_call: TRBV6-1; cdr3_length: 12; d_call: .; j_call: TRBJ1-2; cdr3_aa: CASSVEGYGYTF; cdr3_nt: TGTGCCAGCAGTGTTGAAGGCTATGGCTACACCTTC
clone_size: few; v_call: TRBV6-1; cdr3_length: 16; d_call: .; j_call: TRBJ1-2; cdr3_aa: CASSDPQGQTNYGYTF; cdr3_nt: TGTGCCAGCAGCGACCCTCAGGGTCAGACTAACTATGGCTACACCTTC
clone_size: large; v_call: TRBV28; cdr3_length: 14; d_call: .; j_call: TRBJ1-5; cdr3_aa: CASSGVAVYQPQHF; cdr3_nt: TGTGCCAGCAGTGGAGTTGCTGTCTATCAGCCCCAGCATTTT
clone_size: .; v_call: TRBV5-1; cdr3_length: 15; d_call: .; j_call: TRBJ2-7; cdr3_aa: CASSLEGGGIYEQYF; cdr3_nt: TGCGCCAGCAGCTTGGAGGGCGGAGGGATCTACGAGCAGTACTTC
clone_size: .; v_call: TRBV7-2; cdr3_length: 15; d_call: .; j_call: TRBJ2-7; cdr3_aa: CASSLASGGAYEQHF; cdr3_nt: TGTGCCAGCAGCTTAGCGTCAGGGGGGGCCTACGAGCAGCACTTC
clone_size: .; v_call: TRBV20-1; cdr3_length: 14; d_call: .; j_call: TRBJ2-2; cdr3_aa: CSAIHSEGVEELFF; cdr3_nt: TGCAGTGCTATACATTCGGAGGGTGTCGAGGAGCTGTTTTTT